This T cell receptor beta chain was sequenced in a study of blood T cell repertoires in COVID-19. At the level of the study: Nucleic acid was either cDNA or gDNA, and it came from T cells, B-cell-depleted T cells, or PBMCs.

Measured with immunoSEQ multiplex PCR; TCRdb has only the in-frame clones, and not every one. The sample yields about 360,000 clones, around 88% seen once. Per germline, CDR1 LGHNA and CDR2 YNFKEQ. The CDR3 contains 17 residues. The V and J ends lost 1 base and 3 bases, in that order; junction bases with no gene match: 9. This TCR was sampled from a woman aged 60-70 years with COVID-19, enrolled during active disease. What was sequenced was peripheral blood. The chain joins TRBV4-2 to TRBJ2-5, with 9 bases that match TRBD1. CDR3 DNA: TGTGCCAGCAGCCAAGGTTCCGGGACAGGGCCTGAAGAGACCCAGTACTTC. It translates to CASSQGSGTGPEETQYF.